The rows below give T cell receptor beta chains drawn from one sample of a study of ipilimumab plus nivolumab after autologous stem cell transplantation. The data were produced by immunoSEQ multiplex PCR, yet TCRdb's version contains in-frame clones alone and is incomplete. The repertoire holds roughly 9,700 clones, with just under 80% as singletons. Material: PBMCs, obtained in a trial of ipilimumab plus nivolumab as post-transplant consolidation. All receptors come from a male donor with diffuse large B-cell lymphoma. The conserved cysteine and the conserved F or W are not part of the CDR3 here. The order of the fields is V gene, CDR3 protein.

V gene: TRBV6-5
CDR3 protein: ASTSNSPLH

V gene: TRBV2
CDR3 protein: ASRTVWSQPQH

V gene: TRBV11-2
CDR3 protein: ASSLVARSLARSYT

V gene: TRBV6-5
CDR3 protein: ASSYDRVLNIQY

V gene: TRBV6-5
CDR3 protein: ASSWGQGVVYGYT

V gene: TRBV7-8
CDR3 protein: ASSIAGDLSYNEQF

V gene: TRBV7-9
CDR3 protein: ASSLAFRGSGNTIY

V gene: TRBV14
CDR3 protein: ASKGQGAGNEQF

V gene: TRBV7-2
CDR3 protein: ASGGGTGDTDTQY

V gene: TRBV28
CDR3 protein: ATTGGPGGNTEAF

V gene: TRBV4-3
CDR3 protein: ASSHQRQGSNNEQF

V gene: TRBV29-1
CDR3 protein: SVEWGLNTEAF

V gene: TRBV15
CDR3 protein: ATSSPGDRASNEQF

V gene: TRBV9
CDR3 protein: ASSARPTGHYEQY